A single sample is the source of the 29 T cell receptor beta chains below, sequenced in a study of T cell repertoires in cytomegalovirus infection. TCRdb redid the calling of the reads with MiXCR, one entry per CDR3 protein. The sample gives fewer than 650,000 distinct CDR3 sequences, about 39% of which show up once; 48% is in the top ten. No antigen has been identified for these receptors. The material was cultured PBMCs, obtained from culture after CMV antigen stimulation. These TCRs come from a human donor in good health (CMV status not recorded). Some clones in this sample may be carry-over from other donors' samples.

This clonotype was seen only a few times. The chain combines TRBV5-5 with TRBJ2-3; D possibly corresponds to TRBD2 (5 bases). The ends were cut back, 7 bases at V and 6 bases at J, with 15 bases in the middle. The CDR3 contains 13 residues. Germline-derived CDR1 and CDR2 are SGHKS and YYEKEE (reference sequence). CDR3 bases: TGTGCCAGCGGTAGATCCAGAGGGGATACGCAGTATTTT. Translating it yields CASGRSRGDTQYF. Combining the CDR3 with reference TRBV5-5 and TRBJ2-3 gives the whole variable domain DAGVTQSPTHLIKTRGQQVTLRCSPISGHKSVSWYQQVLGQGPQFIFQYYEKEERGRGNFPDRFSARQFPNYSSELNVNALLLGDSALYLCASGRSRGDTQYFGPGTRLTVL.

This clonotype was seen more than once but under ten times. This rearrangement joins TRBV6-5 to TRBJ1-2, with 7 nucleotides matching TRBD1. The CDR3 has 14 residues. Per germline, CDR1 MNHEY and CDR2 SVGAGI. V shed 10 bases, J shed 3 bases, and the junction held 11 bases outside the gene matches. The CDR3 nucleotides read TGTGCCACCTCATCAGGGGGTGTCGACTATGGCTACACCTTC. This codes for CATSSGGVDYGYTF.

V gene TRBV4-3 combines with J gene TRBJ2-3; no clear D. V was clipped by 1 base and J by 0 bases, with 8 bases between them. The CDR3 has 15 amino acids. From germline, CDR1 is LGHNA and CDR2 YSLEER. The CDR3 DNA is TGCGCCAGCAGCCAAGTAGGATCTAGCACAGATACGCAGTATTTT. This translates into CASSQVGSSTDTQYF.

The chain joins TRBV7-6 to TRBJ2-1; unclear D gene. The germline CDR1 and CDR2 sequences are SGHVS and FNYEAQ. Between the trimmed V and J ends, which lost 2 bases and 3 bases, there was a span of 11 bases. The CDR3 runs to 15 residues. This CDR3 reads CASSLTGSLYNEQFF. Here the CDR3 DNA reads TGTGCCAGCAGCTTAACCGGGTCCCTCTACAATGAGCAGTTCTTC.

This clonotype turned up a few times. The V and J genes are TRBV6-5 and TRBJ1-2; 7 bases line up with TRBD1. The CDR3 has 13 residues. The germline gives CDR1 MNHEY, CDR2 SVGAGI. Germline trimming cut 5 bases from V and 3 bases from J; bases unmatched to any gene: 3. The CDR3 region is CASSRDSYYGYTF. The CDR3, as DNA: TGTGCCAGCAGTCGGGACAGTTACTATGGCTACACCTTC.

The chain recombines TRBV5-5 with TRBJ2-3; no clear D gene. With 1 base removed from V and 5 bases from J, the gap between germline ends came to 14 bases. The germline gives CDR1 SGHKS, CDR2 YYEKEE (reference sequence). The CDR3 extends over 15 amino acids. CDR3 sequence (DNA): TGTGCCAGCAGCTTGTATTCTGGGCTTCAAGATACGCAGTATTTT. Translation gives CASSLYSGLQDTQYF.

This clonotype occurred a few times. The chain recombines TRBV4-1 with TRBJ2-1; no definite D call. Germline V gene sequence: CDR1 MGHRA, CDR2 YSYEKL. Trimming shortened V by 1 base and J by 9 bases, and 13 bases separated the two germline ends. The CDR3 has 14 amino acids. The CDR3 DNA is TGCGCCAGCAGCCAAGCCTTTGGGTCGGCTGAGCAGTTCTTC. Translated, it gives CASSQAFGSAEQFF.

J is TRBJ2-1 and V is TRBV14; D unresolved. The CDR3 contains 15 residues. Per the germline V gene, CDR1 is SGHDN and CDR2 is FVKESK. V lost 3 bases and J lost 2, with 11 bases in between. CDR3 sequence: CASSQRSEPYNEQFF. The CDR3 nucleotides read TGTGCCAGCAGCCAGCGGTCGGAGCCCTACAATGAGCAGTTCTTC.

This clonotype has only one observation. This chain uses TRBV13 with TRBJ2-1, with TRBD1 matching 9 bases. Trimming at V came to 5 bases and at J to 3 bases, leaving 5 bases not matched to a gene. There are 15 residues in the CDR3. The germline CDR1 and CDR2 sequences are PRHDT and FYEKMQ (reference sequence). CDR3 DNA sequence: TGTGCCAGCAGCGACAGGGGGTCGGACTACAATGAGCAGTTCTTC. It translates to CASSDRGSDYNEQFF.

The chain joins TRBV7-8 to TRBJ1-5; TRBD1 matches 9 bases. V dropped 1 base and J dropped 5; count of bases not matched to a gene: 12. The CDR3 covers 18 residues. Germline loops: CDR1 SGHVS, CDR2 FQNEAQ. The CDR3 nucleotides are TGTGCCAGCAGCTTAGGAGGACAGGGGAGGATAGGGGATCAGCCCCAGCATTTT. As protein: CASSLGGQGRIGDQPQHF.

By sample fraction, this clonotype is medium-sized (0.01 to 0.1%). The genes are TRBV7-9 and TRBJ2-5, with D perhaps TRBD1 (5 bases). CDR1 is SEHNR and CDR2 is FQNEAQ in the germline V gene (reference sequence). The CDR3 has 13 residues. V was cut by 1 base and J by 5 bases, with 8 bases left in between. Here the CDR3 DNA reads TGTGCCAGCAGCTTAGGGTCAGGGGAGACCCAGTACTTC. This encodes CASSLGSGETQYF.

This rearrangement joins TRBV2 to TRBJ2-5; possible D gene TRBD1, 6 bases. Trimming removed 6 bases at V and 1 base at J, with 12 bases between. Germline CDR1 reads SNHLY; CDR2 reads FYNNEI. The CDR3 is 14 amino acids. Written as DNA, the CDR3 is TGTGCCAGCAGAGAGGGACATATCCAAGAGACCCAGTACTTC. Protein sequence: CASREGHIQETQYF.

CDR3 region: CASGAGGTTSTDTQYF. DNA for the CDR3: TGTGCCAGCGGGGCGGGAGGAACAACTAGCACAGATACGCAGTATTTT. The genes are TRBV5-4 and TRBJ2-3, with TRBD2 matching 8 bases. The CDR3 sequence is 16 residues long. J lost 0 bases, V lost 7 bases, and 10 bases had no gene match. Germline CDR1 reads SGHNT; CDR2 reads YYREEE (reference sequence). The full variable domain, rest sourced from reference TRBV5-4 and TRBJ2-3, is ETGVTQSPTHLIKTRGQQVTLRCSSQSGHNTVSWYQQALGQGPQFIFQYYREEENGRGNFPPRFSGLQFPNYSSELNVNALELDDSALYLCASGAGGTTSTDTQYFGPGTRLTVL.

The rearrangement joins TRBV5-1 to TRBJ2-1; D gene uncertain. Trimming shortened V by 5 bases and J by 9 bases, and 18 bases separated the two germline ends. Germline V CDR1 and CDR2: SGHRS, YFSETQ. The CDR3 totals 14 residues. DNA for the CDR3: TGCGCCAGCAGGGACCCCAAGGGCCTTGGTGAGCAGTTCTTC. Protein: CASRDPKGLGEQFF.

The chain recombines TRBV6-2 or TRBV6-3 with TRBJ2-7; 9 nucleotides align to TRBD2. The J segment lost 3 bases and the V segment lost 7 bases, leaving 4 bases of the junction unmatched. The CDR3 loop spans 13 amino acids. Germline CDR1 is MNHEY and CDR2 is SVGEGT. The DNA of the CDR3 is TGTGCCAGCAACCCTAGCGGGGACTACGAGCAGTACTTC. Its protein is CASNPSGDYEQYF.

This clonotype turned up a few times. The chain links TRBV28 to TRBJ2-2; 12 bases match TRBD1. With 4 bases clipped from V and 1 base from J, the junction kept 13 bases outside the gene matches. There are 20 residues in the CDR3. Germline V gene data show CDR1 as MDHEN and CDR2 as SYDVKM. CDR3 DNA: TGTGCCAGCAGTTCCCCCAGGGGGACAGGGGGCGGAAGGAACACCGGGGAGCTGTTTTTT. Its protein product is CASSSPRGTGGGRNTGELFF.

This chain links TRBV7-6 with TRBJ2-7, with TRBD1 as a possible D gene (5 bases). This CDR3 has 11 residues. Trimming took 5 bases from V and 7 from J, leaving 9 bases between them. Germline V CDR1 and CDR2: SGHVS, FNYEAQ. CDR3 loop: CASSLNREQYF. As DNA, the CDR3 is TGTGCCAGCAGCCTCAACAGGGAGCAGTACTTC. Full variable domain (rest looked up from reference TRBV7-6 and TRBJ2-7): GAGVSQSPRYKVTKRGQDVALRCDPISGHVSLYWYRQALGQGPEFLTYFNYEAQQDKSGLPNDRFSAERPEGSISTLTIQRTEQRDSAMYRCASSLNREQYFGPGTRLTVT.

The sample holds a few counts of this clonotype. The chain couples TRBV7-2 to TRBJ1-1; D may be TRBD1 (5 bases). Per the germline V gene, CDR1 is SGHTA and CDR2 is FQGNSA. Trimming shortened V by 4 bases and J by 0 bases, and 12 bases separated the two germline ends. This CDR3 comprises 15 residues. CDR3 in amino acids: CASSSDGGMNTEAFF. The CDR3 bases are TGTGCCAGCAGCTCCGATGGGGGTATGAACACTGAAGCTTTCTTT.

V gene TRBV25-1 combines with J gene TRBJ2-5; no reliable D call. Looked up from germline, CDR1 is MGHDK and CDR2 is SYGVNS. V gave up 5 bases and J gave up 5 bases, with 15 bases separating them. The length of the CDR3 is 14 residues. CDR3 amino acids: CASSSWAVGETQYF. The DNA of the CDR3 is TGTGCCAGCAGTTCGTGGGCGGTAGGCGAGACCCAGTACTTC.

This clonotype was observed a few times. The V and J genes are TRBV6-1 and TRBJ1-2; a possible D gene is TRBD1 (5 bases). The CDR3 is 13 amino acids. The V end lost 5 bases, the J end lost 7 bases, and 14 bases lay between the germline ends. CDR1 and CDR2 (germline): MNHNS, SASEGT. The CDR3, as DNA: TGTGCCAGCAGTAGGACACTGGAGGGTGGCTACACCTTC. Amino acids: CASSRTLEGGYTF.

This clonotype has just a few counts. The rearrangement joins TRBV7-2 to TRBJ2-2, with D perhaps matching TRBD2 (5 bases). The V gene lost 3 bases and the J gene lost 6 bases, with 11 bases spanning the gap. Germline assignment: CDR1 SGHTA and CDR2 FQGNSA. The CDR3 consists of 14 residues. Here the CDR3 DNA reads TGTGCCAGCAGCTTCAGCTCGGACTCCGGGGAGCTGTTTTTT. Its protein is CASSFSSDSGELFF.

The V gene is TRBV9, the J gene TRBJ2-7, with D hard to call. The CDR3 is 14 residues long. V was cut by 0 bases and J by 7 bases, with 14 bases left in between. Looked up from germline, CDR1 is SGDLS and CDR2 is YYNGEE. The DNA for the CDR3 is TGTGCCAGCAGCGTAGAGGGCCTGGTGGTGGAGCAGTACTTC. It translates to CASSVEGLVVEQYF.

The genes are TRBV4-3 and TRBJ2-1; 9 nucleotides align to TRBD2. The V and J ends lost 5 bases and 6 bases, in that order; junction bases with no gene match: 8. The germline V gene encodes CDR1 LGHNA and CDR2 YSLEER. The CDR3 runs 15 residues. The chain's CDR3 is CASSSSGARVNEQFF. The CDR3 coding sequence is TGCGCCAGCAGCTCTAGCGGGGCACGAGTCAATGAGCAGTTCTTC.

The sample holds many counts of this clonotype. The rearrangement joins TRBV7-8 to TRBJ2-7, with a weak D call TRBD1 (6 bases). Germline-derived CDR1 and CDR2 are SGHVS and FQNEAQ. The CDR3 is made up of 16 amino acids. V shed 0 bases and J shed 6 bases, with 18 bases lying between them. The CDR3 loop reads CASSLALGDTISEQYF. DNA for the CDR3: TGTGCCAGCAGCTTAGCGCTGGGGGACACAATTTCCGAGCAGTACTTC.

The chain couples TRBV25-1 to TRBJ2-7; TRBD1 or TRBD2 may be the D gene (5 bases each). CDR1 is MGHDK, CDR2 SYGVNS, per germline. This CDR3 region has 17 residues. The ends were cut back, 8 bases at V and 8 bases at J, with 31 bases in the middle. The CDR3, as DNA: TGTGCCAGCTCCCGACGCTCGGGGCAGGGTTTCGGTGGGCAGCAGTACTTC. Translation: CASSRRSGQGFGGQQYF.

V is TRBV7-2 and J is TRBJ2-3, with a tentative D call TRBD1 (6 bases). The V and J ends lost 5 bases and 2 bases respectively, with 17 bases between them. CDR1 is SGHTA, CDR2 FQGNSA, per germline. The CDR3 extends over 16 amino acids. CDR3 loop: CASSVTLGGDTDTQYF. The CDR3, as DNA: TGTGCCAGCAGCGTAACACTAGGGGGAGACACAGATACGCAGTATTTT.

The CDR3 sequence is CASSLSGGWDIQYF. The CDR3 bases are TGTGCCAGCAGCTTAAGTGGGGGCTGGGACATTCAGTACTTC. This sequence joins TRBV7-2 and TRBJ2-4, with D possibly TRBD1 on 6 matching bases. V dropped 2 bases and J dropped 8 bases, with 13 bases sitting between them. The CDR3 consists of 14 residues. Germline CDR1 SGHTA, CDR2 FQGNSA.

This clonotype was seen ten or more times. The CDR3 protein is CAISERGLAAEQYF. The DNA for the CDR3 is TGTGCCATCAGTGAAAGGGGACTAGCTGCCGAGCAGTACTTC. This chain connects TRBV10-3 to TRBJ2-7, with 9 bases lining up with TRBD2. V gave up 3 bases and J gave up 6 bases; unmatched junction bases: 6. CDR3 length: 14 residues. Germline CDR1 is ENHRY and CDR2 is SYGVKD.

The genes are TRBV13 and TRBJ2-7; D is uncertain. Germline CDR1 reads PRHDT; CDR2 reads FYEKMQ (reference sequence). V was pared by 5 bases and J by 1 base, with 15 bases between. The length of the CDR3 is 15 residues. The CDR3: CASSPSPRRSYEQYF. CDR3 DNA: TGTGCCAGCAGCCCGAGCCCCAGAAGGTCCTACGAGCAGTACTTC.